This T cell receptor (beta chain) originates from a study of blood T cells in healthy people across ages. Study-level findings and limits: Age advanced and TCR beta diversity per million T cells fell, roughly linearly. When set beside aged donors, long-lived donors presented more naive CD4+ cells and higher diversity.

It was with a sample-barcoded 5' primer and a J-beta primer mix that a second PCR of about 7 to 12 cycles was run. TCRdb called the 5' RACE reads again in MiXCR, with one record for every CDR3 protein. The data hold roughly 2 million distinct CDR3 sequences, with about 50% observed a single time. J lost 6 bases, V lost 5 bases, and 6 bases had no gene match. The CDR3 consists of 12 residues. Per the germline V gene, CDR1 is DFQATT and CDR2 is SNEGSKA (reference sequence). Extraction yielded at least 6 micrograms of total RNA per sample. A remark on this clonotype: What it binds is unknown.

The TCR originated in a woman in her thirties or forties in good health. The sample was blood. This chain uses TRBV20-1 with TRBJ1-2, with TRBD1 matching 7 bases. The CDR3 DNA is TGCAGTGCTCTCAGGGGGTCGAATGGCTACACCTTC. Translated, it gives CSALRGSNGYTF.